Below, one T cell receptor beta chain is given with its context. This record belongs to a study of T cell changes during pregnancy in multiple sclerosis. The germline V and J ends were trimmed by 5 bases and 0 bases, with 10 bases remaining between them. CDR1 is SGHAT and CDR2 is FQNNGV in the germline V gene. The CDR3 sequence is 14 residues long. Profiled with immunoSEQ multiplex PCR; TCRdb holds only in-frame clones, not every one. The sample shows 100,000 or so clones, roughly 90% of them seen only once. The sample was peripheral blood, taken after pregnancy. The TCR sequence derives from a female donor with multiple sclerosis, enrolled in a pregnancy study. This rearrangement joins TRBV11-2 to TRBJ1-1; D gene uncertain. The CDR3 here is CASSPLPVNTEAFF. Here the CDR3 DNA reads TGTGCCAGCAGCCCCCTCCCAGTGAACACTGAAGCTTTCTTT.